This TCR beta chain comes out of a study of cytomegalovirus exposure and HLA in healthy donors. Study-wide background: Across some 400 genotyped donors, over 70% landed in the Caucasian-associated ancestry cluster.

Study observations and caveats: TCR beta chains numbering more than 150 were designated cytomegalovirus-associated.

In the PCR, 60 Vbeta and 13 Jbeta primers were used. Libraries were prepared by immunoSEQ multiplex PCR; TCRdb keeps only in-frame clonotypes and omits some of them. The table shows approximately 92,000 clones, with approximately 80% occurring only once. Germline V gene lookup returns CDR1 SGHRS and CDR2 YFSETQ. The CDR3 has 15 amino acids. Turning to this clone: Its matching antigen is unknown.

Sequenced material: PBMCs. The clonotype was recovered from a woman in her seventies in good health and CMV-seropositive. V gene TRBV5-1 combines with J gene TRBJ2-5; 14 bases line up with TRBD2. The J call is in doubt because the DNA end fits TRBJ2-7 better. CDR3 amino acids: CASSIGTSGSYEQYF. In nucleotides, the CDR3 is TGCGCCAGCAGCATAGGGACTAGCGGGAGCTACGAGCAGTACTTC.